The entry that follows covers one TCR beta chain sequence. V dropped 5 bases and J dropped 8; count of bases not matched to a gene: 9. Germline CDR1 reads SGHTA; CDR2 reads FQGNSA. The CDR3 covers 14 residues. The entry originates in a study of blood T cell repertoires in COVID-19. Study as a whole: The United States, Italy and Spain were the sources of the acute and convalescent COVID-19 samples.

TCRdb keeps only in-frame clones here, not all; method: immunoSEQ multiplex PCR. The sample has about 480,000 clones, 88% seen once. The source of this sequence is a middle-aged woman who had recovered from COVID-19. The chain carries TRBV7-2 and TRBJ2-3; 8 bases match TRBD1. The sample was PBMCs or T cells enriched from blood (not recorded which). CDR3 in DNA: TGTGCCAGCAGCCCCGGACAGGGATATGGTACGCAGTATTTT. Protein sequence: CASSPGQGYGTQYF. The variable domain in full, completed from reference TRBV7-2 and TRBJ2-3, reads GAGVSQSPSNKVTEKGKDVELRCDPISGHTALYWYRQSLGQGLEFLIYFQGNSAPDKSGLPSDRFSAERTGGSVSTLTIQRTQQEDSAVYLCASSPGQGYGTQYFGPGTRLTVL.